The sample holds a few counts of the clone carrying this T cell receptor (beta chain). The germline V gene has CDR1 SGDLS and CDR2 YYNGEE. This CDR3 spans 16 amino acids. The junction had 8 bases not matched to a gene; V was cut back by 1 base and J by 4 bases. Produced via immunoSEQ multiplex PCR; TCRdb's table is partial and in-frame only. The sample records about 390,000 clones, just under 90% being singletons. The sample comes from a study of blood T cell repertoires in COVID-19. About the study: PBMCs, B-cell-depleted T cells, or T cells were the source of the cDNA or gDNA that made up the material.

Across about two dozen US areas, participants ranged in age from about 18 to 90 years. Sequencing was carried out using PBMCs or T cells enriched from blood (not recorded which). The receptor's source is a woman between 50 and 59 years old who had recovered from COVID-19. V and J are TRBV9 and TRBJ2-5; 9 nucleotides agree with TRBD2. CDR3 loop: CASSVFAGGPGETQYF. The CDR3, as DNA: TGTGCCAGCAGCGTATTTGCGGGGGGGCCGGGAGAGACCCAGTACTTC.